The clone carrying this TCR beta chain was recorded a few times. The target antigen is unknown. The data originate from a study of T cell repertoires in cytomegalovirus infection. Turning to the study itself: Indicated by public TCR beta signatures were CMV infection and matching HLA type. Study results and caveats: There were carriers of CMV plus the relevant HLA, and cumulative public TCR beta family frequency identified them. HLA-C-restricted TCR beta clonotypes specific for CMV led the ex vivo response.

From the reads, TCRdb called clonotypes with MiXCR, one entry per CDR3 protein. In the table there are fewer than 700,000 distinct CDR3 sequences, roughly 26% of which are singletons. The sequence came from a human donor in good health (CMV status not recorded). Some clones in this sample may be carry-over from other donors' samples. Sequencing was carried out using CD8+ T cells from PBMCs.

CDR3 region: CASSLGFSSPKETQYF. The CDR3 DNA reads TGTGCCAGCAGCTTGGGTTTTTCATCACCCAAAGAGACCCAGTACTTC. This chain connects TRBV5-6 to TRBJ2-5; no clear D gene. CDR1 is SGHDT and CDR2 is YYEEEE in the germline V gene. The CDR3 is made up of 16 amino acids. With 0 bases removed from V and 3 bases from J, the gap between germline ends came to 15 bases.